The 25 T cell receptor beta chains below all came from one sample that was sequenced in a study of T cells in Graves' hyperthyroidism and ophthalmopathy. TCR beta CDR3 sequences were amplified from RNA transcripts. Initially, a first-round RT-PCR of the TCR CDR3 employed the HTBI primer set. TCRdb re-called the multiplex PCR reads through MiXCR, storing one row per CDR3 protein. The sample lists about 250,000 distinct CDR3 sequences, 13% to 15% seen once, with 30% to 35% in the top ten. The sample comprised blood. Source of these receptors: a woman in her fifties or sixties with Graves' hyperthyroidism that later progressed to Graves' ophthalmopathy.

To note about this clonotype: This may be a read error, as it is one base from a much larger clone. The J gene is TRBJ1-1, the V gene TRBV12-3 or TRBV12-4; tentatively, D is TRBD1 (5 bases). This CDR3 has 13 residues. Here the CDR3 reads CTSLWGGYTEAFF. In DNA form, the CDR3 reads TGTACCAGCCTCTGGGGCGGGTACACTGAAGCTTTCTTT.

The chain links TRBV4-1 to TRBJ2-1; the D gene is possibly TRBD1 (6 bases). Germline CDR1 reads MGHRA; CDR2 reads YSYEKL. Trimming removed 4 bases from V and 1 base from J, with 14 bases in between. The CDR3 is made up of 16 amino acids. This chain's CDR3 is CASSPTPTGSYNEQFF. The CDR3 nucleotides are TGCGCCAGCAGCCCGACCCCAACAGGGTCCTACAATGAGCAGTTCTTC.

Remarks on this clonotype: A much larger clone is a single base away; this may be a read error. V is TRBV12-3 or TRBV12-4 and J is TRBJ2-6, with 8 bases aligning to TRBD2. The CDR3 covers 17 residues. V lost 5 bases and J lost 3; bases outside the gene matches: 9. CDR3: CASSQTCGRFGANVLTF. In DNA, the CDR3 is TGTGCCAGCAGTCAGACTTGCGGGAGGTTTGGGGCCAACGTCCTGACTTTC.

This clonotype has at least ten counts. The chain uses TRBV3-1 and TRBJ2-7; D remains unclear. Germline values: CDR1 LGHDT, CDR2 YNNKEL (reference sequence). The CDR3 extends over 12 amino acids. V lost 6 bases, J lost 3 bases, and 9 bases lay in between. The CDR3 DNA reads TGTGCCAGCAGTCCCCGATTCTACGAGCAGTACTTC. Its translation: CASSPRFYEQYF.

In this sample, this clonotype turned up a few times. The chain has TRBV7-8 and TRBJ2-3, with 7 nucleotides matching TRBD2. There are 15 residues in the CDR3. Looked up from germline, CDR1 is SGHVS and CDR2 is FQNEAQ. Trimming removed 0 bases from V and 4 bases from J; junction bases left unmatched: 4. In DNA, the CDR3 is TGTGCCAGCAGCTTAGCGGGAGGGGTCCCAGATACGCAGTATTTT. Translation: CASSLAGGVPDTQYF.

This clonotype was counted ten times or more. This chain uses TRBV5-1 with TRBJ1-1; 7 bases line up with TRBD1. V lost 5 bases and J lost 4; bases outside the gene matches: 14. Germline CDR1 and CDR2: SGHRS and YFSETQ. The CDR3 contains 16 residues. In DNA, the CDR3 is TGCGCCAGCAGACCTACCCAACAGGGGATTGGCACTGAAGCTTTCTTT. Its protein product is CASRPTQQGIGTEAFF.

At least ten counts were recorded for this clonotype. CDR3 amino acids: CASSLIEKLFF. CDR3 nucleotide sequence: TGTGCCAGCAGTCTGATCGAAAAACTGTTTTTT. The rearrangement uses TRBV28 and TRBJ1-4; no clear D gene. The CDR3 totals 11 residues. V lost 5 bases and J lost 8, with 6 bases in between. Germline loops: CDR1 MDHEN, CDR2 SYDVKM.

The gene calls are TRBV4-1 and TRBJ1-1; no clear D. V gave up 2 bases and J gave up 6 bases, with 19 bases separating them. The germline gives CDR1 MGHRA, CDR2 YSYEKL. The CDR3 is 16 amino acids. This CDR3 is CASSQLVVRQVPEAFF. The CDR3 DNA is TGCGCCAGCAGCCAATTAGTGGTTCGGCAGGTCCCTGAAGCTTTCTTT.

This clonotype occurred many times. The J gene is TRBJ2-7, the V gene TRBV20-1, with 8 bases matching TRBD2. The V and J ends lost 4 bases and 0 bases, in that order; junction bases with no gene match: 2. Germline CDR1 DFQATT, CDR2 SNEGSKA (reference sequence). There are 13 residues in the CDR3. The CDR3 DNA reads TGCAGTGCTAAGAGCGGGAGCTCCTACGAGCAGTACTTC. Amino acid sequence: CSAKSGSSYEQYF.

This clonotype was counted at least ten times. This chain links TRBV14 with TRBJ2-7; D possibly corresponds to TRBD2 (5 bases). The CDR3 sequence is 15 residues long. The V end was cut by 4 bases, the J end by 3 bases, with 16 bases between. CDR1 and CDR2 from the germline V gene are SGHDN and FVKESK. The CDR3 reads CASSPPGGFGYEQYF. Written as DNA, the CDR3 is TGTGCCAGCAGCCCACCCGGAGGTTTTGGCTACGAGCAGTACTTC.

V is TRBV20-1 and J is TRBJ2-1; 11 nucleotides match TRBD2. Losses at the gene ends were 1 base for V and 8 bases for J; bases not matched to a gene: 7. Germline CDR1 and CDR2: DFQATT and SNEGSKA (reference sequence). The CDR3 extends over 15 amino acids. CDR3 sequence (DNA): TGCAGTGCTAGAGTACCACTAGCGGGAGCAGATGAGCAGTTCTTC. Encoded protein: CSARVPLAGADEQFF.

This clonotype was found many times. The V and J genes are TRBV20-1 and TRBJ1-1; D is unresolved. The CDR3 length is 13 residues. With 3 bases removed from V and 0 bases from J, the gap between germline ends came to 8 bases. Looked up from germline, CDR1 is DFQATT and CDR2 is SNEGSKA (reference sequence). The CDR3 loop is CSARGGMNTEAFF. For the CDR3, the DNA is TGCAGTGCTAGGGGCGGCATGAACACTGAAGCTTTCTTT.

The chain's CDR3 is CASLGGAQQPQHF. The CDR3 DNA is TGTGCCAGTTTAGGAGGGGCGCAGCAGCCCCAGCATTTT. V is TRBV28 and J is TRBJ1-5; tentative D call: TRBD1 (5 bases). Germline V gives CDR1 MDHEN, CDR2 SYDVKM. This CDR3 has 13 amino acids. The V end lost 9 bases, the J end lost 7 bases, and 16 bases lay between the germline ends.

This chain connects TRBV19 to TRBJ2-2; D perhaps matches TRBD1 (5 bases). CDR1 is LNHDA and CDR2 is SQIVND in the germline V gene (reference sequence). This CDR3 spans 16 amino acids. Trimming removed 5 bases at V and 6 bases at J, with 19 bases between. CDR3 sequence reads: CASSDPGSPLAGELFF. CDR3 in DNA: TGTGCCAGTAGTGACCCAGGGTCTCCTCTGGCCGGGGAGCTGTTTTTT.

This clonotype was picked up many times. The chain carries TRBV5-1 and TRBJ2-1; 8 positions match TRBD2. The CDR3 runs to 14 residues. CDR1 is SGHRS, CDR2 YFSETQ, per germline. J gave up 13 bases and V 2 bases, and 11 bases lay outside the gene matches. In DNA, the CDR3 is TGCGCCAGCAGCTTTAGCGGGGATTCGATGGGCCAGTTCTTC. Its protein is CASSFSGDSMGQFF. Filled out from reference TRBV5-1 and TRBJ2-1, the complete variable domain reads KAGVTQTPRYLIKTRGQQVTLSCSPISGHRSVSWYQQTPGQGLQFLFEYFSETQRNKGNFPGRFSGRQFSNSRSEMNVSTLELGDSALYLCASSFSGDSMGQFFGPGTRLTVL.

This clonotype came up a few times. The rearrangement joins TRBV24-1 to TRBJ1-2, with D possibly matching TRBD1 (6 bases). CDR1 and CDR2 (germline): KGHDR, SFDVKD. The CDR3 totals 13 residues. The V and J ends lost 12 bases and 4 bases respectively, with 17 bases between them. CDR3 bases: TGTGCCGCTTGCCCCAGGGGCGGCTATGGCTACACCTTC. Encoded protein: CAACPRGGYGYTF.

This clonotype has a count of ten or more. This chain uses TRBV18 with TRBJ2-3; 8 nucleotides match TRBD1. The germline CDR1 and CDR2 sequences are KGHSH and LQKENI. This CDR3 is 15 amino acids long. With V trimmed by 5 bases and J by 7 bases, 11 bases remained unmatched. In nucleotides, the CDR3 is TGTGCCAGCTCAATCGACAGGGGCCTGGCTTATACGCAGTATTTT. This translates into CASSIDRGLAYTQYF.

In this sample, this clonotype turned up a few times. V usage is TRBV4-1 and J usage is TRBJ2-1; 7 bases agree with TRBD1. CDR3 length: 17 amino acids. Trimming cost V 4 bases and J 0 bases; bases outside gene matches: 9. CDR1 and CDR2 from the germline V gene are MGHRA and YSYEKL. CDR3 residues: CASSRQGLVPSYNEQFF. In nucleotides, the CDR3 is TGCGCCAGCAGCCGACAGGGATTGGTTCCCTCCTACAATGAGCAGTTCTTC.

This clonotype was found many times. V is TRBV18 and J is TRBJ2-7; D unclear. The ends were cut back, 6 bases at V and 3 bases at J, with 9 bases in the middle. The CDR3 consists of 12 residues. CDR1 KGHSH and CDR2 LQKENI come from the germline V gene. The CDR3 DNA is TGTGCCAGCTCTCGACGGAGCTACGAGCAGTACTTC. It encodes CASSRRSYEQYF.

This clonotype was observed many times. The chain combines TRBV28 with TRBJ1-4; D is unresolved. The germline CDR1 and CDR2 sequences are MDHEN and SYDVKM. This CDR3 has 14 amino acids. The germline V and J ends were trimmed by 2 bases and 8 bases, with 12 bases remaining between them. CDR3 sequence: CASSLGQAYEKLFF. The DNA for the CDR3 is TGTGCCAGCAGTTTAGGGCAGGCGTACGAAAAACTGTTTTTT. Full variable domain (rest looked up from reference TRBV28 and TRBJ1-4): DVKVTQSSRYLVKRTGEKVFLECVQDMDHENMFWYRQDPGLGLRLIYFSYDVKMKEKGDIPEGYSVSREKKERFSLILESASTNQTSMYLCASSLGQAYEKLFFGSGTQLSVL.

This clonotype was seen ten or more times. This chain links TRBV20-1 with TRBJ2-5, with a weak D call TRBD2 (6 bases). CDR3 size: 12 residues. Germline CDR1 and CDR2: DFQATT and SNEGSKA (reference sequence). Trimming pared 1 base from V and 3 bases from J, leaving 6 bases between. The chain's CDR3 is CSARGGEETQYF. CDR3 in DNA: TGCAGTGCTAGAGGGGGGGAAGAGACCCAGTACTTC.

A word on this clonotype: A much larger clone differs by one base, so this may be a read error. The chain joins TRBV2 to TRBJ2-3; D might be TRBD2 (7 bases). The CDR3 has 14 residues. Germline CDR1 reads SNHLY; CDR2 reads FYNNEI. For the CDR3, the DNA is TGTGCCACAAGGAGGGGGGGACCCACAGATACGCGGTATTTT. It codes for CATRRGGPTDTRYF.

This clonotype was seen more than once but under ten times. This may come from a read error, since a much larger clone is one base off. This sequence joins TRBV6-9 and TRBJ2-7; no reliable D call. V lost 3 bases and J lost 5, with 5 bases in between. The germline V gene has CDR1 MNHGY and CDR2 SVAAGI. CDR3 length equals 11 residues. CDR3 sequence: CASSYPNEQYF. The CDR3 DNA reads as TGTGCCAGCAGTTACCCGAACGAGCAGTACTTC.

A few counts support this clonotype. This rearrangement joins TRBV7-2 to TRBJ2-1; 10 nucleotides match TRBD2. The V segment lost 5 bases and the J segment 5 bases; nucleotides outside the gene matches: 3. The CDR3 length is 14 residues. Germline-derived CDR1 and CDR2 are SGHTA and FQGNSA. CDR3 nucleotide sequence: TGTGCCAGCAGCCGAGGACTAGCGGACAATGAGCAGTTCTTC. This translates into CASSRGLADNEQFF.

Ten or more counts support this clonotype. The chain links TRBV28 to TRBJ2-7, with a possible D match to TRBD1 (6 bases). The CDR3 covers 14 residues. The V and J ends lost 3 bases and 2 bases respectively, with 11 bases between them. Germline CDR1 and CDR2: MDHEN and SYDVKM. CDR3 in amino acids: CASSLWQGTYEQYF. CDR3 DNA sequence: TGTGCCAGCAGTTTGTGGCAGGGGACCTACGAGCAGTACTTC.